These 32 T cell receptor beta chains came from one sample sequenced in a study of blood T cell repertoires in COVID-19. Assay used: immunoSEQ multiplex PCR; TCRdb lists only in-frame clones, some missing. Of roughly 16,000 clones listed, about nine tenths are singletons. Sequences were obtained from peripheral blood. These receptors all stem from a human donor with active COVID-19. The donor label of this sample is uncertain.

The chain recombines TRBV7-9 with TRBJ1-1; D is unresolved. V was pared by 4 bases and J by 6 bases, with 9 bases between. The CDR3 totals 12 residues. Germline lookup yields CDR1 SEHNR and CDR2 FQNEAQ (reference sequence). The CDR3 DNA reads as TGTGCCAGCAGCTACCAGACTGCTGAAGCTTTCTTT. Its protein is CASSYQTAEAFF.

The chain employs TRBV3-1 (or the pseudogene TRBV3-2) and TRBJ2-7; TRBD2 agrees at 9 bases. Germline assignment: CDR1 LGHDT and CDR2 YNNKEL (reference sequence). Trimming removed 4 bases from V and 3 bases from J; junction bases left unmatched: 10. The CDR3 is 16 residues long. CDR3 protein: CASSPEGGGARYEQYF. CDR3 nucleotides: TGTGCCAGCAGCCCGGAGGGCGGGGGGGCTCGCTACGAGCAGTACTTC.

The V call is TRBV4-1, the J call TRBJ1-2, with D tentatively TRBD1 (5 bases). CDR1 is MGHRA, CDR2 YSYEKL, per germline. Trimming stripped 1 base from V and 8 bases from J, with 17 bases between. The CDR3 sequence is 15 residues long. The CDR3 reads CASSQGGGLGRGYTF. Here the CDR3 DNA reads TGCGCCAGCAGCCAAGGCGGGGGGTTGGGGCGCGGCTACACCTTC.

This clone was detected only once. This chain connects TRBV6-2 or TRBV6-3 to TRBJ2-1; 13 bases are shared with TRBD2. There are 18 residues in the CDR3. Germline CDR1 and CDR2: MNHEY and SVGEGT. Trimming cost V 2 bases and J 2 bases; bases outside gene matches: 6. This chain's CDR3 is CASSYRLAGGSAYNEQFF. As DNA, the CDR3 is TGTGCCAGCAGTTACAGACTAGCGGGGGGTTCCGCCTACAATGAGCAGTTCTTC.

V gene TRBV12-5 combines with J gene TRBJ1-6, with D maybe TRBD1 (6 bases). V lost 5 bases, J lost 3 bases, and 14 bases lay in between. The CDR3 sequence is 16 residues long. Germline V gene sequence: CDR1 LGHNT, CDR2 FRNRAP. CDR3 in DNA: TGTGCTAGTGGTCCCGAAGGGGGACACTATAATTCACCCCTCCACTTT. Its protein is CASGPEGGHYNSPLHF.

The chain recombines TRBV19 with TRBJ2-7, with D unresolved. CDR1 is LNHDA, CDR2 SQIVND, per germline (reference sequence). The CDR3 sequence is 13 residues long. V lost 5 bases and J lost 4, with 12 bases in between. For the CDR3, the DNA is TGTGCCAGTAGTCCTAAGATCGGGTACGAGCAGTACTTC. Translated: CASSPKIGYEQYF.

This clone was seen only once. The chain has TRBV6-5 and TRBJ2-7; 7 nucleotides match TRBD1. Germline V lookup: CDR1 MNHEY, CDR2 SVGAGI. J was trimmed by 2 bases and V by 8 bases; bases with no gene match: 6. The CDR3 is 13 amino acids. Here the CDR3 reads CASQQGHPYEQYF. The CDR3 DNA sequence: TGTGCCAGCCAACAGGGGCATCCCTACGAGCAGTACTTC.

The chain has TRBV3-1 (or the pseudogene TRBV3-2) and TRBJ2-7; 8 bases are a match to TRBD2. Germline CDR1 reads LGHDT; CDR2 reads YNNKEL (reference sequence). V shed 3 bases, J shed 9 bases, and the junction held 4 bases outside the gene matches. There are 12 residues in the CDR3. Here the CDR3 reads CASSQSLAGQYF. CDR3 in DNA: TGTGCCAGCAGCCAGTCTCTAGCGGGGCAGTACTTC.

The CDR3 is CASSVASRGASGELFF. CDR3 DNA: TGTGCCAGCAGCGTAGCATCACGGGGGGCGTCCGGGGAGCTGTTTTTT. The chain uses TRBV9 and TRBJ2-2, with D tentatively TRBD2 (7 bases). Germline CDR1 is SGDLS and CDR2 is YYNGEE. V was clipped by 0 bases and J by 6 bases, with 15 bases between them. This CDR3 is 16 amino acids long.

The DNA of the CDR3 is TGTGCCAGCAGCCGGTGGGAGGGTGAAGCTTTCTTT. As protein: CASSRWEGEAFF. The V call is TRBV7-2, the J call TRBJ1-1, with D unclear. The germline gives CDR1 SGHTA, CDR2 FQGNSA. Trimming removed 5 bases at V and 7 bases at J, with 11 bases between. The CDR3 spans 12 residues.

V gene TRBV3-1 (or the pseudogene TRBV3-2) combines with J gene TRBJ2-1, with a tentative D call TRBD2 (7 bases). The CDR3 has 17 amino acids. V lost 0 bases to trimming and J lost 10 bases, with 22 bases between them. Germline CDR1 is LGHDT and CDR2 is YNNKEL (reference sequence). CDR3 sequence: CASSQDLIWRGQKEQFF. In nucleotides, the CDR3 is TGTGCCAGCAGCCAAGATCTAATATGGCGGGGGCAAAAGGAGCAGTTCTTC.

The chain has TRBV18 and TRBJ1-5, with TRBD1 matching 9 bases. The germline V gene has CDR1 KGHSH and CDR2 LQKENI. The V gene end was trimmed by 4 bases and the J gene end by 0 bases; junction bases not matched to a gene: 1. The CDR3 spans 15 residues. The CDR3 bases are TGTGCCAGCTCACGGACAGGGGTTAGCAATCAGCCCCAGCATTTT. This gives the protein CASSRTGVSNQPQHF.

This clone was counted once. The rearrangement uses TRBV9 and TRBJ2-5; 7 positions match TRBD2. Germline V gene sequence: CDR1 SGDLS, CDR2 YYNGEE. The CDR3 is 17 amino acids. The V gene end was trimmed by 6 bases and the J gene end by 0 bases; junction bases not matched to a gene: 14. This CDR3 reads CASTTGVLAEYQETQYF. In nucleotides, the CDR3 is TGTGCCAGCACCACGGGAGTGCTAGCGGAGTACCAAGAGACCCAGTACTTC.

The rearrangement uses TRBV19 and TRBJ1-5, with a tentative D call TRBD1 (5 bases). CDR3 length equals 15 residues. The germline V gene has CDR1 LNHDA and CDR2 SQIVND (reference sequence). Trimming took 3 bases from V and 7 from J, leaving 16 bases between them. The CDR3 DNA reads TGTGCCAGTAGTATGGGGGGTGGATTAAGGCAGCCCCAGCATTTT. Translation gives CASSMGGGLRQPQHF. The variable domain in full, completed from reference TRBV19 and TRBJ1-5, reads DGGITQSPKYLFRKEGQNVTLSCEQNLNHDAMYWYRQDPGQGLRLIYYSQIVNDFQKGDIAEGYSVSREKKESFPLTVTSAQKNPTAFYLCASSMGGGLRQPQHFGDGTRLSIL.

The chain recombines TRBV19 with TRBJ2-1; TRBD1 matches at 10 bases. The junction had 7 bases not matched to a gene; V was cut back by 6 bases and J by 2 bases. The CDR3 length is 16 residues. Germline V gene sequence: CDR1 LNHDA, CDR2 SQIVND (reference sequence). The CDR3 nucleotides read TGTGCCAGTAGATCCGAGACAGGGGGCACCTACAATGAGCAGTTCTTC. Translation gives CASRSETGGTYNEQFF.

The genes are TRBV5-1 and TRBJ2-3; D uncertain. The CDR3 is made up of 14 amino acids. Trimming left V 8 bases short and J 2 bases short, with 15 bases between. Germline CDR1 SGHRS, CDR2 YFSETQ. The CDR3 sequence: CASTVFRHTDTQYF. The CDR3 DNA sequence: TGCGCCAGTACAGTGTTCCGCCACACAGATACGCAGTATTTT.

V usage is TRBV10-2 and J usage is TRBJ2-1, with a possible D match to TRBD1 (5 bases). Germline CDR1 and CDR2: WSHSY and SAAADI. CDR3 length equals 10 residues. V was clipped by 6 bases and J by 13 bases, with 10 bases between them. CDR3 in amino acids: CASRDTLQFF. The CDR3, as DNA: TGCGCCAGCAGGGACACCCTTCAGTTCTTC.

This clone came up once. The chain couples TRBV5-6 to TRBJ1-2; D is ambiguous. From germline, CDR1 is SGHDT and CDR2 YYEEEE. V was pared by 4 bases and J by 4 bases, with 17 bases between. The CDR3 has 15 amino acids. The CDR3 loop reads CASSPDGSWGYGYTF. The CDR3 DNA sequence: TGTGCCAGCAGCCCCGATGGGAGCTGGGGCTATGGCTACACCTTC.

In its sample, this clone was seen a few times. Mismatch with germline at one junction end may stem from a read error. V is TRBV19 and J is TRBJ1-2; unclear D gene. This CDR3 region has 11 residues. From germline, CDR1 is LNHDA and CDR2 SQIVND (reference sequence). The CDR3 spells CATSLAGRVFF. In DNA form, the CDR3 reads TGTGCCACCTCTCTTGCCGGGAGGGTCTTCTTC.

This clone was seen a few times. V is TRBV6-6 and J is TRBJ2-6, with a possible D match to TRBD1 (6 bases). Germline CDR1 MNHNY, CDR2 SVGAGI (reference sequence). The CDR3 runs to 16 residues. The V gene lost 7 bases and the J gene lost 2 bases, with 15 bases spanning the gap. The CDR3 DNA is TGTGCCAGCAACGAAAATCCAGGGGCTGGGGCCAACGTCCTGACTTTC. This sequence encodes CASNENPGAGANVLTF.

The CDR3 nucleotides are TGTGCCAGCTCACCACGCTCAGGGTTTGACTATGGCTACACCTTC. Its protein is CASSPRSGFDYGYTF. This chain connects TRBV18 to TRBJ1-2, with D perhaps matching TRBD1 (5 bases). Germline assignment: CDR1 KGHSH and CDR2 LQKENI. V lost 1 base, J lost 3 bases, and 12 bases lay in between. The length of the CDR3 is 15 residues.

This clone has just one count. As DNA, the CDR3 is TGCAGTGCTATAAACACCGGGGAGCTGTTTTTT. Translation gives CSAINTGELFF. The rearrangement joins TRBV20-1 to TRBJ2-2; D unresolved. The length of the CDR3 is 11 residues. In germline, CDR1 is DFQATT, CDR2 SNEGSKA (reference sequence). V was shortened by 4 bases and J by 2 bases, with 2 bases between the two germline ends.

The chain links TRBV6-5 to TRBJ1-1, with 8 bases lining up with TRBD1. V gave up 4 bases and J gave up 6 bases; unmatched junction bases: 10. The CDR3 loop spans 15 amino acids. Germline CDR1 reads MNHEY; CDR2 reads SVGAGI. CDR3: CASSWDRRDYAEAFF. The CDR3, as DNA: TGTGCCAGCAGTTGGGACAGGCGGGATTACGCTGAAGCTTTCTTT.

The chain couples TRBV6-2 or TRBV6-3 to TRBJ1-2, with D uncertain. The V end lost 4 bases, the J end lost 2 bases, and 17 bases lay between the germline ends. The germline V gene encodes CDR1 MNHEY and CDR2 SVGEGT. This CDR3 has 16 residues. CDR3 sequence: CASSSQRYSQNYGYTF. As DNA, the CDR3 is TGTGCCAGCAGTTCACAACGCTACAGCCAGAACTATGGCTACACCTTC.

J is TRBJ2-5 and V is TRBV10-1; D call uncertain. This CDR3 has 11 residues. Trimming cost V 6 bases and J 5 bases, with 7 bases left between them. CDR1 is WNHNN, CDR2 SYGVQD, per germline (reference sequence). The CDR3 DNA reads TGCGCCAGCAGGGCTTCGGAGACCCAGTACTTC. This encodes CASRASETQYF.

This chain joins TRBV19 and TRBJ1-2, with 9 bases fitting TRBD1. The CDR3 is made up of 13 amino acids. V shed 10 bases, J shed 3 bases, and the junction held 6 bases outside the gene matches. The germline gives CDR1 LNHDA, CDR2 SQIVND (reference sequence). The CDR3 loop is CATKGQGYYGYTF. In DNA, the CDR3 is TGTGCCACCAAGGGACAGGGCTACTATGGCTACACCTTC.

This chain connects TRBV3-1 (or the pseudogene TRBV3-2) to TRBJ2-7; no reliable D call. The CDR3 has 15 amino acids. The V end was cut by 2 bases, the J end by 2 bases, with 13 bases between. Germline CDR1 reads LGHDT; CDR2 reads YNNKEL (reference sequence). The CDR3 sequence is CASSQFYTDTYEQYF. CDR3 sequence (DNA): TGTGCCAGCAGCCAATTTTATACTGATACCTACGAGCAGTACTTC.

The rearrangement uses TRBV24-1 and TRBJ2-7; D not resolved. From germline, CDR1 is KGHDR and CDR2 SFDVKD. V gave up 7 bases and J gave up 2 bases, with 5 bases separating them. CDR3 size: 11 residues. The CDR3 reads CATRRPYEQYF. The CDR3 DNA is TGTGCCACCAGGAGGCCCTACGAGCAGTACTTC.

The J gene is TRBJ2-3, the V gene TRBV7-2; 8 nucleotides agree with TRBD2. Germline CDR1 SGHTA, CDR2 FQGNSA. The CDR3 length is 14 residues. V trimming: 11 bases; J trimming: 0 bases; junction bases outside the gene matches: 7. CDR3 region: CAGQIAGSTDTQYF. The CDR3 DNA reads TGTGCCGGCCAAATAGCGGGGAGCACAGATACGCAGTATTTT.

The genes are TRBV14 and TRBJ2-1, with D uncertain. Germline V gives CDR1 SGHDN, CDR2 FVKESK. The CDR3 has 15 residues. Trimming stripped 5 bases from V and 0 bases from J, with 11 bases between. The CDR3, as DNA: TGTGCCAGCAGCAAGAGGCAAAGCTCCTACAATGAGCAGTTCTTC. It specifies CASSKRQSSYNEQFF. Using reference TRBV14 and TRBJ2-1 for the parts outside the CDR3, the full variable domain is EAGVTQFPSHSVIEKGQTVTLRCDPISGHDNLYWYRRVMGKEIKFLLHFVKESKQDESGMPNNRFLAERTGGTYSTLKVQPAELEDSGVYFCASSKRQSSYNEQFFGPGTRLTVL.

This rearrangement joins TRBV11-2 to TRBJ2-3; tentative D call: TRBD1 (5 bases). This CDR3 is 17 amino acids long. Trimming pared 5 bases from V and 3 bases from J, leaving 21 bases between. Germline lookup yields CDR1 SGHAT and CDR2 FQNNGV. Here the CDR3 reads CASSPTYRTRWTDTQYF. The CDR3 DNA follows: TGTGCCAGCAGCCCTACATACAGGACCCGCTGGACAGATACGCAGTATTTT.

The gene calls are TRBV12-3 or TRBV12-4 and TRBJ2-3; D is unresolved. The CDR3 consists of 13 residues. The V end was cut by 6 bases, the J end by 1 base, with 8 bases between. DNA for the CDR3: TGTGCCAGCAGGGGCATAGGCACAGATACGCAGTATTTT. This gives the protein CASRGIGTDTQYF.